This T cell receptor beta chain was recovered during a study of molecular identifiers for immune sequencing clone quantification (dated by TCRdb to about 2018). Study-level background: For a replicate experiment, RNA from around 20,000 or 100,000 naive CD8 T cells was divided into five aliquots, of which four were sequenced. This methods study benchmarked molecular-identifier clustering-based TCR repertoire sequencing (MIDCIRS) and TCR RNA copy counting, using CD8 T cells to do so. Overall study results and their limits: Spiked-in Jurkat TCR RNA equivalent to a single cell was reported to be detectable even among 800,000 to 1,000,000 naive CD8 T cells. In CMV-specific effector cells, over 98% of molecules were held by clones above 20 RNA copies, whereas under 1% of molecules were held by such clones in naive cells. When barcode sub-clustering was left out, chimeric consensus sequences inflated TCR diversity, with chimeras reaching as high as 47%. Modeling gave roughly 3 recovered TCR RNA copies per cell versus about 10 by digital PCR, implying about 30% capture efficiency. The naive libraries included spiked-in Jurkat TCR RNA (about 11 copies' worth), and this RNA is not part of the donor repertoire. Highly expanded clone sizes could be underestimated if identical TCR molecules share a barcode.

Details on this clonotype: What this receptor recognizes is not known. Within one base of it there is no much larger clone, and no base qualities were kept.

Receptor libraries were prepared by PCR. The data were produced on an Illumina HiSeq 4000. Bulk TCR libraries were generated as previously described, with the TCR primers listed in Table S5 used. Purification of total RNA was performed with the Qiagen AllPrep DNA/RNA kit. Before analysis, reads from multiple sequencing runs of one library were combined. The authors' analysis ran thus. Only reads with exact TCR constant sequence were kept, trimmed to 150 nt, and grouped by their 12-nt molecular barcodes. Within each barcode group, reads were sub-clustered at a 15% Levenshtein threshold, and quality-weighted consensus sequences were built per RNA molecule. Non-functional sequences were excluded, and lower-count sequences lying one edit away from another sequence were also excluded. Based on fitting two negative binomial distributions, any barcode sub-cluster with under 20% of the maximum read count was discarded. TCRdb trimmed public reads at Q25 via fastp, called clones via MiXCR and kept in-frame beta chains. CDR3 protein duplicates are merged, each entry listing the most common genes and DNA. The V and J calls here are based on TCRdb, not the publication. In all, the sample holds about 23,000 distinct CDR3 sequences, and 17% of those were seen once. The ten largest clones represent 0.95% to 1% of the sample.

According to the germline V gene, CDR1 reads MGHRA and CDR2 reads YSYEKL. Inclusive of the bounding cysteine and phenylalanine, the CDR3 is 16 residues long. Solely the CDR3 DNA is kept, with 48 bases framed from the first base. V is cut back by 3 bases and J by 0 bases, with 6 bases in the junction unmatched. Libraries of naive CD8 T cells were generated from roughly 18,000 to 920,000 sorted cells, with 10%, 30% or 50% of the purified RNA used. On a BD FACSAria II, naive CD8 T cells were FACS-sorted as CD8+CD4-CCR7+CD45RA+ and collected into RLT Plus buffer. To test detection sensitivity, Jurkat RNA equivalent to roughly nine TCR copies was spiked into samples of about 18,000-1,000,000 naive CD8 T cells. Enrichment of CD8 T cells was done with RosetteSep CD8+ T Cell Enrichment Cocktail plus Ficoll-Paque, and ACK red cell lysis came afterward.

The sequencing input was naive CD8+ T cells from blood, with Jurkat cell RNA spiked in. According to the study, the label for this sample's cell subset or site signals: FACS-sorted CD8+CD4-CCR7+CD45RA+ naive T cells. The chain couples TRBV4-1 to TRBJ1-1; the central 8 bases match TRBD1. This TCR came from a human donor in good health. Some libraries in this study had Jurkat cell RNA spiked in. Read as DNA, the sequence is TGCGCCAGCAGCCAGCCGGACAGGGTCATGAACACTGAAGCTTTCTTT. Its product reads: CASSQPDRVMNTEAFF.